This T cell receptor beta chain was identified during a study of blood T cell repertoires in COVID-19. Study at large: Acute and convalescent COVID-19 specimens originated in the United States, Italy and Spain. In each case, the material was cDNA or gDNA derived from T cells, B-cell-depleted T cells, or PBMCs.

In this sample, this clone turned up a few times. This CDR3 is 18 amino acids long. Trimming removed 2 bases from V and 2 bases from J, with 19 bases in between. Germline V lookup: CDR1 SGHVS, CDR2 FQNEAQ. Original methodology: Counts of nucleated cells, estimated from reference gene primer amplification, were obtained. Data came from immunoSEQ multiplex PCR; TCRdb stores just in-frame clones and leaves some out. The V and J calls and clone size come from that table; D and trimming were worked out from the DNA. The repertoire holds a few hundred thousand clones, with 84% as singletons. Sequencing used peripheral blood. The J gene is TRBJ1-3, the V gene TRBV7-8, with D possibly being TRBD1 (6 bases). This clonotype was obtained from a woman aged 35 to 49 who had recovered from COVID-19. The CDR3 DNA reads TGTGCCAGCAGCTTACAGGTGTTGCGCAGGGGCGCTGGAAACACCATATATTTT. Amino acids: CASSLQVLRRGAGNTIYF.